Listed below are T cell receptor beta chains from one sample, sequenced in a study of T cells in localized non-small cell lung cancer. TCRdb's copy holds only in-frame clones and misses some; the assay was immunoSEQ multiplex PCR. The sample has 2,000 to 2,500 clones; about 30% are singletons. This material consisted of lung tumor tissue, taken before any cancer treatment. All receptors derive from a male donor older than 55 with stage III squamous cell lung carcinoma. Each CDR3 is given with its conserved first and last residue. A D gene is named only where the DNA matches it firmly. Some rows have no size entry. The others give once, few or many, or a class for an expanded clone.

TRBV10-3,few,TRBJ2-1,-,TGTGCCATCAGTGAGGAGGTGGCGGAAGATGAGCAGTTCTTC,CAISEEVAEDEQFF
TRBV9,-,TRBJ1-1,-,TGTGCCAGCAGCACCCTAGGGAACACTGAAGCTTTCTTT,CASSTLGNTEAFF
TRBV28,few,TRBJ2-3,-,TGTGCCAGCAGCCAACCCCAGGAGCACGATACGCAGTATTTT,CASSQPQEHDTQYF
TRBV14,-,TRBJ1-3,-,TGTGCCAGCAGCCGCCTAACCGGGAGAAGAGGGTATGGAAACACCATATATTTT,CASSRLTGRRGYGNTIYF
TRBV18,-,TRBJ2-7,-,TGTGCCAGCTCACCGAGGCAGGGCGAGCAGTACTTC,CASSPRQGEQYF
TRBV4-1,medium-sized,TRBJ2-7,TRBD2,TGCGCCAGCAGCCACGGGACTAGCGGGAGCCACGAGCAGTACTTC,CASSHGTSGSHEQYF
TRBV15,few,TRBJ1-3,-,TGTGCCACCAGCAGAGGGGCACGGAGCTCTGGAAACACCATATATTTT,CATSRGARSSGNTIYF
TRBV9,few,TRBJ1-2,TRBD1,TGTGCCAGCAGCGGCGGAAGTTTGGGACAGGGTACATACTATGGCTACACCTTC,CASSGGSLGQGTYYGYTF
TRBV15,-,TRBJ2-7,TRBD1,TGTGCCACGTCCCGACAGGGGCTTCCCTACGAGCAGTACTTC,CATSRQGLPYEQYF
TRBV7-6,few,TRBJ1-2,-,TGTGCCAGCAGCGAAATAGGGCGTGTGGATGGCTACACCTTC,CASSEIGRVDGYTF
TRBV6-8,-,TRBJ1-2,-,TGTGCCAGCAGACCAGGGACGGGGTATCGTGGCTACACCTTC,CASRPGTGYRGYTF
TRBV11-3,medium-sized,TRBJ2-1,TRBD1,TGTGCCAGCAGCTTGGGGTCGGGACAGGGTGTGTATGAGCAGTTCTTC,CASSLGSGQGVYEQFF
TRBV28,-,TRBJ2-7,-,TGTGCCAGCAGTTTATTAATCTACGAGCAGTACTTC,CASSLLIYEQYF
TRBV11-3,few,TRBJ2-7,TRBD1,TGTGCCAGCAAGGGCGCAGGGGGAAGGGGCGAGCAGTACTTC,CASKGAGGRGEQYF
TRBV28,few,TRBJ1-1,-,TGTGCCAGTGGACGGAGGAACACTGAAGCTTTCTTT,CASGRRNTEAFF
TRBV11-3,few,TRBJ1-2,-,TGTGCCAGCAGCTCCATGGGGGGCGGAGGTAACTATGGCTACACCTTC,CASSSMGGGGNYGYTF
TRBV2,-,TRBJ2-3,TRBD2,TGTGCCAGCAGGCCAACACTAGCGGGGATCACAGATACGCAGTATTTT,CASRPTLAGITDTQYF
TRBV9,medium-sized,TRBJ1-2,TRBD1,TGTGCCAGCAGCGTAGATCCCAGGGGGGACTATGGCTACACCTTC,CASSVDPRGDYGYTF
TRBV28,-,TRBJ2-4,-,TGTGCCAGCAGTGCCGACGGGTTTTCCCTAGCCAAAAACATTCAGTACTTC,CASSADGFSLAKNIQYF
TRBV28,-,TRBJ2-1,-,TGTGCCAGCAGTCACCCTTGGACTTCCTACAATGAGCAGTTCTTC,CASSHPWTSYNEQFF
TRBV11-3,-,TRBJ2-1,TRBD1,TGTGCCAGCAGCTTCAGACAGGGGGGGAACAATGAGCAGTTCTTC,CASSFRQGGNNEQFF
TRBV29-1,-,TRBJ1-1,-,TGCAGCGTTGACCATTGGGACGCCACTGAAGCTTTCTTT,CSVDHWDATEAFF
TRBV5-1,-,TRBJ1-4,-,TGCGCCAGCAGCTTGGAGGGGATCGGTGAAAAACTGTTTTTT,CASSLEGIGEKLFF
TRBV19,few,TRBJ1-2,-,TGTGCCAGTAGTTCCCTCACAGGCTATTATGGCTACACCTTC,CASSSLTGYYGYTF
TRBV4-1,-,TRBJ2-7,-,TGCGCCAGCAGCCAAGGAGTCAGCTACGAGCAGTACTTC,CASSQGVSYEQYF